This TCR beta chain is from a study of regulatory T cells in long-lasting Graves disease. Study at large: Persistent Graves' disease required over 5 years of antithyroid drugs and positive TSH receptor antibodies.

The time point: persistent/refractory GD, antithyroid drugs over 5 years with positive TRAb. PBMC-derived RNA was used for the TCR library. Investigators report Graves' disease was diagnosed under American Thyroid Association guidelines. Sequencing libraries for TCR beta were prepared with iRepertoire HTBI primers and Arm-PCR of CDR3 regions. TCRdb redid the calling of the multiplex PCR reads with MiXCR, one entry per CDR3 protein. This sample has roughly 400,000 distinct CDR3 sequences, with 21% found just once. The sequencing here drew on peripheral blood mononuclear cells (PBMCs), taken when the disease was refractory, from a patient treated with antithyroid drugs. This TCR came from a female donor with Graves disease.

The CDR3 DNA reads as TGCAGTGCTAGTTCCGACAGGGGAGTTGATAGCAATCAGCCCCAGCATTTT. This encodes CSASSDRGVDSNQPQHF. The rearrangement joins TRBV20-1 to TRBJ1-5; 8 bases align to TRBD1. CDR3 length: 17 amino acids. The trim removed 3 bases at V and 0 bases at J, leaving 10 bases unmatched. The V gene's germline CDR1 is DFQATT and CDR2 SNEGSKA (reference sequence).